Listed here are 7 T cell receptor beta chains from one sample, sequenced in a study of T cells in Graves' hyperthyroidism and ophthalmopathy. Amplified TCR beta CDR3 regions came from RNA transcripts. TCR CDR3 underwent first-round RT-PCR with the HTBI primer set. From the multiplex PCR reads, TCRdb called clonotypes with MiXCR, one entry per CDR3 protein. This table holds 550,000 to 600,000 distinct CDR3 sequences, under 60% found once. Sample: peripheral blood or thyroid tissue (not recorded which). All receptors derive from an adult woman with Graves' disease, either hyperthyroidism or ophthalmopathy (not recorded which).

This CDR3 is CAIRGETSDNYNEQFF. The CDR3, as DNA: TGTGCCATCAGGGGGGAGACTAGCGACAATTACAATGAGCAGTTCTTC. This sequence joins TRBV10-3 and TRBJ2-1; 8 bases line up with TRBD2. Germline V gives CDR1 ENHRY, CDR2 SYGVKD. This CDR3 is built from 16 residues. Unmatched junction bases numbered 11, after V lost 6 bases and J lost 4 bases.

This clonotype was seen many times. The rearrangement joins TRBV11-3 to TRBJ2-7, with TRBD2 matching 9 bases. In germline, CDR1 is SGHNT, CDR2 YENEEA. The CDR3 totals 13 residues. The J segment lost 5 bases and the V segment lost 5 bases, leaving 4 bases of the junction unmatched. The DNA for the CDR3 is TGTGCCAGCAGCGTCCAGCGGGAGGACGAGCAGTACTTC. Its protein product is CASSVQREDEQYF.

Regarding this clonotype: The DNA is left out, because the CDR3 cannot be placed on it with certainty; the CDR3 is given as TCRdb lists it. This CDR3 is CASRQGSCFF. V usage is TRBV5-1 and J usage is TRBJ2-2. Germline CDR1 is SGHRS and CDR2 is YFSETQ. The CDR3 is 10 residues long, counting both termini.

The rearrangement uses TRBV10-3 and TRBJ2-5; D is unclear. Between the trimmed V and J ends, which lost 3 bases and 12 bases, there was a span of 8 bases. This CDR3 is 10 amino acids long. CDR1 is ENHRY, CDR2 SYGVKD, per germline. CDR3 in DNA: TGTGCCATCAGTGACCCCCTCGAGTACTTC. This gives the protein CAISDPLEYF.

The chain is built from TRBV2 and TRBJ1-5, with D unresolved. This CDR3 region has 14 residues. The V gene's germline CDR1 is SNHLY and CDR2 FYNNEI. Trimming removed 5 bases from V and 11 bases from J, with 19 bases in between. The CDR3 DNA reads TGTGCCAGCAGTCGAAGACTAGCGGAAGAGACCCAGCATTTT. It yields the protein CASSRRLAEETQHF.

This clonotype has a handful of counts. The chain couples TRBV24-1 to TRBJ1-1; D is undetermined. This CDR3 contains 13 residues. The V end lost 9 bases, the J end lost 4 bases, and 14 bases lay between the germline ends. Per the germline V gene, CDR1 is KGHDR and CDR2 is SFDVKD. The CDR3 reads CATRGPKSTEAFF. CDR3 nucleotides: TGTGCCACCCGCGGACCGAAGAGCACTGAAGCTTTCTTT.

J is TRBJ1-4 and V is TRBV28, with TRBD1 as a possible D gene (5 bases). CDR1 and CDR2 (germline): MDHEN, SYDVKM. CDR3 size: 17 residues. V shed 4 bases and J shed 7 bases, with 22 bases lying between them. The CDR3 reads CASSCRDSNPFGEKLFF. DNA of the CDR3: TGTGCCAGCAGTTGCCGGGACTCAAACCCTTTTGGTGAAAAACTGTTTTTT.